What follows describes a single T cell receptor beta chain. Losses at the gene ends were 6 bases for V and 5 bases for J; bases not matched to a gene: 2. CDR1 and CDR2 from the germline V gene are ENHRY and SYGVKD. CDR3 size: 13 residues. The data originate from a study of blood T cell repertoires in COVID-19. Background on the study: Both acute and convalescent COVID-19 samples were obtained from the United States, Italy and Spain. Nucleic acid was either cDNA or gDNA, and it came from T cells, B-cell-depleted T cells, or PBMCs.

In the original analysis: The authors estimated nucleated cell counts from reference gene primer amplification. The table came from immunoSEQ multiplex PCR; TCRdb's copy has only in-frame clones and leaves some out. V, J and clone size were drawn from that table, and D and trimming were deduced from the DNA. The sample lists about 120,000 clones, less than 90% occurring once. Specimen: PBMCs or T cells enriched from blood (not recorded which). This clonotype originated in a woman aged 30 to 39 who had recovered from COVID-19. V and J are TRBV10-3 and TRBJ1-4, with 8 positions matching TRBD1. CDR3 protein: CAIRGQENEKLFF. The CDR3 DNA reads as TGTGCCATCAGGGGACAGGAGAATGAAAAACTGTTTTTT.